This passage covers 3 T cell receptor beta chains from one sample sequenced in a study of shared clonotypes between healthy human individuals (dated by TCRdb to about 2020). CD8 naive samples consisted of CD45RO-negative cells that were positively selected for CCR7, yielding a CD45RA+CCR7+ population without TemRA cells. Library preparation used the immunoSEQ multiplex PCR assay. TCRdb took over this immuneACCESS table, retaining in-frame rearrangements with V and J assigned. Such tables are incomplete; in checked studies, under half of the missing clones stem from an unresolved V gene, and the remainder is unexplained. The sample table records some 2 million clones; over 85% of these occur just once. The top ten clones comprise approximately 1.2% of the sample. Sequencing used naive CD8+ T cells sorted from blood. Read against the paper, the sample's cell subset or site label means: CD45RA+CCR7+. The source is a man in his late teens or twenties in good health.

This chain connects TRBV7-9 to TRBJ1-5; D unresolved. CDR3 size: 11 residues. The V gene's germline CDR1 is SEHNR and CDR2 FQNEAQ (reference sequence). The ends were cut back, 1 base at V and 8 bases at J, with 3 bases in the middle. This CDR3 is CASSLGEPQHF. CDR3 in DNA: TGTGCCAGCAGCTTAGGAGAGCCCCAGCATTTT.

The rearrangement uses TRBV28 and TRBJ1-2, with 7 bases lining up with TRBD1. The CDR3 covers 14 residues. Germline CDR1 reads MDHEN; CDR2 reads SYDVKM. The J segment lost 2 bases and the V segment lost 8 bases, leaving 8 bases of the junction unmatched. This chain's CDR3 is CASVLLGQNYGYTF. The CDR3 DNA sequence: TGTGCCAGCGTCCTTTTGGGACAGAACTATGGCTACACCTTC.

The V gene is TRBV11-2, the J gene TRBJ2-4; D may be TRBD2 (6 bases). The germline CDR1 and CDR2 sequences are SGHAT and FQNNGV. The CDR3 has 14 residues. The V and J ends lost 5 bases and 4 bases respectively, with 12 bases between them. The CDR3 region has the DNA TGTGCCAGCAGCCTAGCGATGGCAAAAAACATTCAGTACTTC. It codes for CASSLAMAKNIQYF.